This T cell receptor (beta chain) was observed in a study of technical replicates of blood from several donors. Data came from immunoSEQ multiplex PCR; TCRdb stores just in-frame clones and leaves some out. The data hold approximately 89,000 clones, with just under 95% observed a single time. V trimming: 3 bases; J trimming: 4 bases; junction bases outside the gene matches: 12. CDR3 length equals 17 residues. Germline V gene data show CDR1 as SGHDN and CDR2 as FVKESK. This clonotype originated in a human donor in good health. This chain connects TRBV14 to TRBJ2-3; 8 bases align to TRBD1. Input material: T cells isolated from PBMCs. The CDR3 is CASSQVHGRGLADTQYF. In DNA, the CDR3 is TGTGCCAGCAGCCAGGTGCACGGCAGGGGGCTTGCAGATACGCAGTATTTT.